Given below is one TCR beta chain in context. Using its own MiXCR run on the 5' RACE reads, TCRdb lists one record per CDR3 protein. The repertoire holds roughly 100,000 distinct CDR3 sequences, with approximately 12% as singletons. This record comes from a study of early T cells in non-severe SARS-CoV-2 infection. Germline values: CDR1 GTSNPN, CDR2 SVGIG (reference sequence). This CDR3 region has 13 residues. The germline V and J ends were trimmed by 7 bases and 8 bases, with 18 bases remaining between them. The sample in question was whole blood, obtained at baseline. The clonotype originates from an adult who was a healthcare worker with PCR-confirmed SARS-CoV-2 infection or an uninfected control (not recorded which). The V and J genes are TRBV30 and TRBJ2-1, with D perhaps assigned TRBD1 or TRBD2 (5 bases each). This CDR3 is CALGDGRGDEQFF. CDR3 sequence (DNA): TGTGCCTTAGGGGACGGAAGGGGAGATGAGCAGTTCTTC. The variable domain in full, with the rest retrieved from reference TRBV30 and TRBJ2-1, is SQTIHQWPATLVQPVGSPLSLECTVEGTSNPNLYWYRQAAGRGLQLLFYSVGIGQISSEVPQNLSASRPQDRQFILSSKKLLLSDSGFYLCALGDGRGDEQFFGPGTRLTVL.